The T cell receptor (beta chain) under discussion was sequenced for a study of immune evolution from preneoplasia to lung adenocarcinoma. General observations from the study: Top clone share appeared to fall from AAH through AIS, MIA, adenocarcinoma.

TCRdb's table, derived via immunoSEQ multiplex PCR, lists solely in-frame clones and lacks some. Among roughly 8,800 clones listed, over 75% were seen once. Resections took place in Japan or China from about 2014 to 2018. A note on this clone: Its antigen is unknown.

The ends lost 6 bases at V and 7 bases at J; junction bases unmatched: 8. Per germline, CDR1 SGHVS and CDR2 FQNEAQ. The CDR3 spans 14 residues. The receptor was isolated from a person aged 65 to 85 with lung adenocarcinoma. V gene TRBV7-8 combines with J gene TRBJ2-7; 11 nucleotides match TRBD2. The sequenced sample was FFPE lung adenocarcinoma in situ tissue. CDR3 residues: CASRPLAGAGEQYF. The CDR3 DNA reads as TGTGCCAGCAGACCACTAGCGGGAGCTGGGGAGCAGTACTTC.